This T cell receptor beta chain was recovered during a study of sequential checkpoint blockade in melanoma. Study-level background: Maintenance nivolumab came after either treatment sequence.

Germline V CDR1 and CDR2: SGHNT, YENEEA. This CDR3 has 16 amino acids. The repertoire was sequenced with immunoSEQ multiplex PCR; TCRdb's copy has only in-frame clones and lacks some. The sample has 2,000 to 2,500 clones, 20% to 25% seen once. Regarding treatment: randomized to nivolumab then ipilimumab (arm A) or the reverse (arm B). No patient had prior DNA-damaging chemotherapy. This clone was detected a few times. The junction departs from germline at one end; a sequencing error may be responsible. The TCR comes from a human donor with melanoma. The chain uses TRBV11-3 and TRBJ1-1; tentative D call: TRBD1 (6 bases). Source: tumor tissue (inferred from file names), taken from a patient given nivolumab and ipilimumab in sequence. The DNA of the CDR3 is TGTGCCAGCAGCCGTAGGGGGGGGTCCGGGAGCACTGCAGCTTTCTTT. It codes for CASSRRGGSGSTAAFF.